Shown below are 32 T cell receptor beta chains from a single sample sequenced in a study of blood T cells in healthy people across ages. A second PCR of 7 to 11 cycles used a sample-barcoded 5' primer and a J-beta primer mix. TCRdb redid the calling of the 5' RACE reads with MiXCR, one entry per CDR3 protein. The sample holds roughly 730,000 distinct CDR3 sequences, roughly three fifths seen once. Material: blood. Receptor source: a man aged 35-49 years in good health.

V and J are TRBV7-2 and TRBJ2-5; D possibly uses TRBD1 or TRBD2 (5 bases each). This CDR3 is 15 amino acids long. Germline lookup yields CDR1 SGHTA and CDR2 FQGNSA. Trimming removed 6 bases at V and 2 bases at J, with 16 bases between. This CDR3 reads CASRGVGGRQETQYF. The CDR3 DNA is TGTGCCAGCAGGGGGGTGGGCGGACGACAAGAGACCCAGTACTTC.

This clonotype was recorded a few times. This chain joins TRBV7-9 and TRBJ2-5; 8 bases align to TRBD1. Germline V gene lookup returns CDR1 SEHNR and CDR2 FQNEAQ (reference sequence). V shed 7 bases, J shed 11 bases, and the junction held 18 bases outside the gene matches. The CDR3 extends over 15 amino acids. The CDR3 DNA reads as TGTGCCAGCACCGACACGGGGACAGGACACAATGAGCAGTACTTC. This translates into CASTDTGTGHNEQYF.

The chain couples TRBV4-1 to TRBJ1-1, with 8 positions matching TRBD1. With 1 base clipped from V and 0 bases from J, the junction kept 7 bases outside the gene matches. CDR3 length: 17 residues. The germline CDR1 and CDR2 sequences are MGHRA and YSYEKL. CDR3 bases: TGCGCCAGCAGCCAAGGAGGGGACAGGCCCTTGAACACTGAAGCTTTCTTT. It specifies CASSQGGDRPLNTEAFF.

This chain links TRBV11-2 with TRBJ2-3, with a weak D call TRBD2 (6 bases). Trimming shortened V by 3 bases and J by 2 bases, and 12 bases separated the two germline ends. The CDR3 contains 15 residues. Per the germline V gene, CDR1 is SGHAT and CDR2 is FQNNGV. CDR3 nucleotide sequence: TGTGCCAGCAGCTTGGCGGGGTTCCCCACAGATACGCAGTATTTT. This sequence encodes CASSLAGFPTDTQYF. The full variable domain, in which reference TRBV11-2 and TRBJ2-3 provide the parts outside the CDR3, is EAGVAQSPRYKIIEKRQSVAFWCNPISGHATLYWYQQILGQGPKLLIQFQNNGVVDDSQLPKDRFSAERLKGVDSTLKIQPAKLEDSAVYLCASSLAGFPTDTQYFGPGTRLTVL.

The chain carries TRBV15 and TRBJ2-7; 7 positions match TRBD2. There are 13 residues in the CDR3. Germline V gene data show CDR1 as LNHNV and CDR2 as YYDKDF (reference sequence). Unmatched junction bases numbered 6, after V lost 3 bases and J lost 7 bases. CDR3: CATSSAGEGEQYF. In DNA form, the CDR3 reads TGTGCCACCAGCAGTGCGGGAGAGGGAGAGCAGTACTTC. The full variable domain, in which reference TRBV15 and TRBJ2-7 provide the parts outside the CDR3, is DAMVIQNPRYQVTQFGKPVTLSCSQTLNHNVMYWYQQKSSQAPKLLFHYYDKDFNNEADTPDNFQSRRPNTSFCFLDIRSPGLGDTAMYLCATSSAGEGEQYFGPGTRLTVT.

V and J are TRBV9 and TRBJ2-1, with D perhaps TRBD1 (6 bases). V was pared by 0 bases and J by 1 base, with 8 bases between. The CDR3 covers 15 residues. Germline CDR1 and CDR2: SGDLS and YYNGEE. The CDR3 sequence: CASSVVQGSYNEQFF. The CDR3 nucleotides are TGTGCCAGCAGCGTAGTGCAGGGGTCCTACAATGAGCAGTTCTTC. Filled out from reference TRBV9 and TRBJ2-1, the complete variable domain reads DSGVTQTPKHLITATGQRVTLRCSPRSGDLSVYWYQQSLDQGLQFLIQYYNGEERAKGNILERFSAQQFPDLHSELNLSSLELGDSALYFCASSVVQGSYNEQFFGPGTRLTVL.

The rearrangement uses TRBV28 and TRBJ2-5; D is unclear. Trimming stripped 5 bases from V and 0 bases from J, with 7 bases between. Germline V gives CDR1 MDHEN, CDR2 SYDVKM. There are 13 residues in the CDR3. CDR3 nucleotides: TGTGCCAGCAGTCCACGATACCAAGAGACCCAGTACTTC. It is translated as CASSPRYQETQYF. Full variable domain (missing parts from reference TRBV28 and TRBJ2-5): DVKVTQSSRYLVKRTGEKVFLECVQDMDHENMFWYRQDPGLGLRLIYFSYDVKMKEKGDIPEGYSVSREKKERFSLILESASTNQTSMYLCASSPRYQETQYFGPGTRLLVL.

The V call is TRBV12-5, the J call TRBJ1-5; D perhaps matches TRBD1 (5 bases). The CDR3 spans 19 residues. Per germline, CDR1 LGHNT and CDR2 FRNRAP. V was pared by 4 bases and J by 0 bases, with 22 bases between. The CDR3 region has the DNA TGTGCTAGTGGTTCCGGAGAGGGGAGGGTGGAATATAGCAATCAGCCCCAGCATTTT. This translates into CASGSGEGRVEYSNQPQHF.

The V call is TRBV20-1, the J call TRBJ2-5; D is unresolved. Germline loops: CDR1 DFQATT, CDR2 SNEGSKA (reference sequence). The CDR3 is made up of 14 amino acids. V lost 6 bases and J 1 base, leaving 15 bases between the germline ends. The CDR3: CSAESNRIQETQYF. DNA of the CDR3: TGCAGTGCCGAAAGCAATAGGATCCAAGAGACCCAGTACTTC.

CDR3 protein: CASSLGGRYYNEQFF. CDR3 DNA: TGTGCCAGCAGTTTAGGCGGGAGGTACTACAATGAGCAGTTCTTC. The rearrangement uses TRBV28 and TRBJ2-1; the match to TRBD2 covers 8 bases. Germline CDR1 MDHEN, CDR2 SYDVKM. The CDR3 has 15 amino acids. V dropped 2 bases and J dropped 3; count of bases not matched to a gene: 3. Complete variable domain (other parts from reference TRBV28 and TRBJ2-1): DVKVTQSSRYLVKRTGEKVFLECVQDMDHENMFWYRQDPGLGLRLIYFSYDVKMKEKGDIPEGYSVSREKKERFSLILESASTNQTSMYLCASSLGGRYYNEQFFGPGTRLTVL.

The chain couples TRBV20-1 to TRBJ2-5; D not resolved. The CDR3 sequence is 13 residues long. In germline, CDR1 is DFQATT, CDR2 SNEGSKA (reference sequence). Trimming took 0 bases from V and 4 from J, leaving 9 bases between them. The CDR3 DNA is TGCAGTGCTAGAGATAGGGTCCCAGAGACCCAGTACTTC. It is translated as CSARDRVPETQYF.

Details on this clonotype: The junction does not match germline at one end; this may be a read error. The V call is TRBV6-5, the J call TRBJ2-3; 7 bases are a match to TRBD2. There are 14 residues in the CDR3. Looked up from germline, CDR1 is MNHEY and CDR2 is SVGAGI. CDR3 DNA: TGTGCCAGCAGTTTGGGACTAAGCACAGGTACGCAGTATTTT. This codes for CASSLGLSTGTQYF.

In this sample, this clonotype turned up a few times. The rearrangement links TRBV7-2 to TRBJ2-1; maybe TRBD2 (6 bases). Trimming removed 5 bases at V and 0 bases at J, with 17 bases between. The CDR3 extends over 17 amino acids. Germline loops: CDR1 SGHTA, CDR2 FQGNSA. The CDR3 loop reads CASSPLRDSASYNEQFF. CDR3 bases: TGTGCCAGCAGCCCATTACGGGACTCGGCCTCCTACAATGAGCAGTTCTTC.

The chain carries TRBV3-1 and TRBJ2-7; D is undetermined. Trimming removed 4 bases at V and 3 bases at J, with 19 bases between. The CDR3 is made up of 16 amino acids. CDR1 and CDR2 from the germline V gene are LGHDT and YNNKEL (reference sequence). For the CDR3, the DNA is TGTGCCAGCAGCCGAGGATTTAAAGGTCAAAACTACGAGCAGTACTTC. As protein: CASSRGFKGQNYEQYF.

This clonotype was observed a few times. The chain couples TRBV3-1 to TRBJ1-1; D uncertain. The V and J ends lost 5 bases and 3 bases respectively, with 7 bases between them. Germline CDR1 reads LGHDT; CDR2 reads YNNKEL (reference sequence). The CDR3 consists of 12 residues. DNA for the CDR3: TGTGCCAGCAGCTCAACAGACACTGAAGCTTTCTTT. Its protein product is CASSSTDTEAFF.

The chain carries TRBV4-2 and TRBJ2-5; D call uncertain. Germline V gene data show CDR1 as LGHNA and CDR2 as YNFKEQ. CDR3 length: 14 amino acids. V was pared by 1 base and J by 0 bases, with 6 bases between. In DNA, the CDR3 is TGTGCCAGCAGCCAAGCCCCGGACCAAGAGACCCAGTACTTC. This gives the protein CASSQAPDQETQYF.

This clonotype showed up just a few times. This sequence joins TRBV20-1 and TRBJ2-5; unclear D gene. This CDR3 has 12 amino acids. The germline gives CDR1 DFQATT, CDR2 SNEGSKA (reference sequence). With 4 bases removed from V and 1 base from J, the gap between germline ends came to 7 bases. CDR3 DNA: TGCAGTGCTAAGGTCAGCCAAGAGACCCAGTACTTC. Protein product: CSAKVSQETQYF.

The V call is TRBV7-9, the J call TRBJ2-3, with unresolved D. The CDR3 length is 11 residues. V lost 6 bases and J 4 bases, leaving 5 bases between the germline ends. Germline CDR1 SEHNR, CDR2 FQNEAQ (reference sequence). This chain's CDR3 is CASRLADTQYF. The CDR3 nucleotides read TGTGCCAGCAGACTTGCAGATACGCAGTATTTT. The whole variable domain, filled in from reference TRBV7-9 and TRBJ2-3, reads DTGVSQNPRHKITKRGQNVTFRCDPISEHNRLYWYRQTLGQGPEFLTYFQNEAQLEKSRLLSDRFSAERPKGSFSTLEIQRTEQGDSAMYLCASRLADTQYFGPGTRLTVL.

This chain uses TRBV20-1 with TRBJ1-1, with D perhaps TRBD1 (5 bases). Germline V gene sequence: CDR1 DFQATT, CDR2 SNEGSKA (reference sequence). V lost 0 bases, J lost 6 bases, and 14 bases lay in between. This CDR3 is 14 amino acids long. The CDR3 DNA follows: TGCAGTGCTAGAGAACAGGTAGTTCCTCCTGAAGCTTTCTTT. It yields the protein CSAREQVVPPEAFF.

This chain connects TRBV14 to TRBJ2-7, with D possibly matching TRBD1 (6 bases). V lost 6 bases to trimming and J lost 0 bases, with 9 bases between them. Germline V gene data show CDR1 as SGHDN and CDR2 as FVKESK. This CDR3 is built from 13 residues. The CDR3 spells CASRGHHSYEQYF. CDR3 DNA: TGTGCCAGCAGGGGACACCACTCCTACGAGCAGTACTTC.

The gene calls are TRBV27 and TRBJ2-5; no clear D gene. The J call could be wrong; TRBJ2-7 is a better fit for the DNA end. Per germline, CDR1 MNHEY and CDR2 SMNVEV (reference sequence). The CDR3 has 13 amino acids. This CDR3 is CASSQKDGYEQYF. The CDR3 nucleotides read TGTGCCAGCAGCCAGAAGGACGGGTACGAGCAGTACTTC.

The DNA of the CDR3 is TGCGCCAGCAGCTTGTACCAAAGGGGCGGCACAGATACGCAGTATTTT. Protein product: CASSLYQRGGTDTQYF. The chain joins TRBV5-1 to TRBJ2-3; TRBD1 is a possible D gene (5 bases). Germline V gives CDR1 SGHRS, CDR2 YFSETQ. V gave up 1 base and J gave up 1 base, with 13 bases separating them. The CDR3 length is 16 residues.

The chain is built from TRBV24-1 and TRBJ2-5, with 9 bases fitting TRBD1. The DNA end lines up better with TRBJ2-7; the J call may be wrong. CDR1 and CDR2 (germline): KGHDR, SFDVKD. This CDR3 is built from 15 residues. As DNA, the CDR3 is TGTGCCACCAGTGATAGGGGACAGGGTATGGGCGAGCAGTACTTC. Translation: CATSDRGQGMGEQYF.

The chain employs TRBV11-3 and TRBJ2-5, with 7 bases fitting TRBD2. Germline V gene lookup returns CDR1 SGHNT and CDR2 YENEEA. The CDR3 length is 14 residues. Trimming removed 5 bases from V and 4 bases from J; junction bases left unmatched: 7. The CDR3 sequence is CASSPLTSRETQYF. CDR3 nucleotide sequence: TGTGCCAGCAGCCCCTTGACTAGCAGAGAGACCCAGTACTTC.

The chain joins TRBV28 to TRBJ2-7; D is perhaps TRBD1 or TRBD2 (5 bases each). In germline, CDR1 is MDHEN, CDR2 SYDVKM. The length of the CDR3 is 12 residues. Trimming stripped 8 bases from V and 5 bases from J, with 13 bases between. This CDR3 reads CASGGGLDEQYF. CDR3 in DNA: TGTGCCAGCGGTGGGGGATTGGACGAGCAGTACTTC.

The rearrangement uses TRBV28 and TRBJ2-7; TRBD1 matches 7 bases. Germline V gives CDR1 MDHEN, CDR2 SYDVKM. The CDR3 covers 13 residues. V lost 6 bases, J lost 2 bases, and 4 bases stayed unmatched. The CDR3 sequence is CASRGRGPYEQYF. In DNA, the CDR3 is TGTGCCAGCAGGGGAAGGGGGCCCTACGAGCAGTACTTC.

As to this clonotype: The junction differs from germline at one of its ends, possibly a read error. This CDR3 is CASSVPLGGTRYF. CDR3 bases: TGTGCCAGCAGCGTCCCTCTGGGCGGGACCCGGTACTTC. The genes are TRBV28 and TRBJ2-5; tentatively, D is TRBD2 (6 bases). The CDR3 is 13 residues long. The germline V gene has CDR1 MDHEN and CDR2 SYDVKM. Complete variable domain (other parts from reference TRBV28 and TRBJ2-5): DVKVTQSSRYLVKRTGEKVFLECVQDMDHENMFWYRQDPGLGLRLIYFSYDVKMKEKGDIPEGYSVSREKKERFSLILESASTNQTSMYLCASSVPLGGTRYFGPGTRLLVL.

In DNA, the CDR3 is TGCGCCAGCAGCTTGAATGGGACAGGTAGTTACTTGAGATATGGCTACACCTTC. As protein: CASSLNGTGSYLRYGYTF. V is TRBV5-1 and J is TRBJ1-2, with 8 nucleotides matching TRBD1. V gave up 1 base and J gave up 5 bases; unmatched junction bases: 16. Germline V CDR1 and CDR2: SGHRS, YFSETQ. This CDR3 is built from 18 residues.

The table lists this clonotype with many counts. CDR3 residues: CASSDPRSGVYNEQFF. The CDR3 bases are TGTGCCAGCAGTGATCCCCGAAGCGGGGTCTACAATGAGCAGTTCTTC. The chain uses TRBV25-1 and TRBJ2-1; 7 bases match TRBD2. Germline V lookup: CDR1 MGHDK, CDR2 SYGVNS. The CDR3 sequence is 16 residues long. After removal of 3 bases from V and 3 bases from J, the junction contained 8 bases not matched to a gene.

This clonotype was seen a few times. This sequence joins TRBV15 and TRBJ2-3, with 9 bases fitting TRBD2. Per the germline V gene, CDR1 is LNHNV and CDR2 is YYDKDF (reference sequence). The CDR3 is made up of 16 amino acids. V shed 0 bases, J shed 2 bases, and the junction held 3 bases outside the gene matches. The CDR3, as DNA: TGTGCCACCAGCAGAGAGGCTAGCGGGGTCACAGATACGCAGTATTTT. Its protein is CATSREASGVTDTQYF.

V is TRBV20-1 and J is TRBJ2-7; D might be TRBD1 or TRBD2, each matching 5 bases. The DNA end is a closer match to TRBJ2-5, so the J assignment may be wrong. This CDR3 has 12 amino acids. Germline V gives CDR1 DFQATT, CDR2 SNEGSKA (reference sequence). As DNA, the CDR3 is TGCAGTGCTAGCCAGGGCGGGGAGACCCAGTACTTC. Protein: CSASQGGETQYF.

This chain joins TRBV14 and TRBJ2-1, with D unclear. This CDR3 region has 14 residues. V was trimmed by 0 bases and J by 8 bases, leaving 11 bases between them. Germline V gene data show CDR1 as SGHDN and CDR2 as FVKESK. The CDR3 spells CASSQDPRDYEQFF. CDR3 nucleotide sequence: TGTGCCAGCAGCCAAGATCCTCGAGATTATGAGCAGTTCTTC.